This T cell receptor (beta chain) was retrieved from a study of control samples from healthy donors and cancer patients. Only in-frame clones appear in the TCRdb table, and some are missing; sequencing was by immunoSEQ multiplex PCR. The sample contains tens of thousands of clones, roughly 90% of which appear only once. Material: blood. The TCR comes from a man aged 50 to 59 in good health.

CDR3 in DNA: TGTGCCAGCAGCCGGGGACAAAATCAGCCCCAGCATTTT. It codes for CASSRGQNQPQHF. The gene calls are TRBV11-2 and TRBJ1-5; TRBD1 might be the D (6 bases). The germline CDR1 and CDR2 sequences are SGHAT and FQNNGV. The CDR3 loop spans 13 amino acids. The V end lost 5 bases, the J end lost 4 bases, and 9 bases lay between the germline ends.